Following are 31 T cell receptor beta chains from one sample sequenced in a study of blood T cell repertoires in COVID-19. Sequenced by immunoSEQ multiplex PCR; TCRdb stores in-frame clones only, minus some. Here the sample spans some 45,000 clones, roughly 84% being singletons. The sample taken for sequencing was peripheral blood. The receptors shown here come from a woman older than 75 with acute or convalescent COVID-19.

This clone is a singleton in its sample. This rearrangement joins TRBV6-5 to TRBJ2-2; 7 nucleotides line up with TRBD1. Germline V lookup: CDR1 MNHEY, CDR2 SVGAGI. V gave up 7 bases and J gave up 5 bases; unmatched junction bases: 10. CDR3 length: 15 amino acids. CDR3 bases: TGTGCCAGCACAGTGAACAGGGGATTGACCGGGGAGCTGTTTTTT. The encoded protein is CASTVNRGLTGELFF.

This chain connects TRBV5-4 to TRBJ2-1, with D unresolved. CDR3 length: 15 amino acids. Between the trimmed V and J ends, which lost 5 bases and 6 bases, there was a span of 18 bases. Looked up from germline, CDR1 is SGHNT and CDR2 is YYREEE (reference sequence). CDR3 in amino acids: CASSSLPVARNEQFF. CDR3 nucleotide sequence: TGTGCCAGCAGTTCCCTTCCGGTAGCTCGCAATGAGCAGTTCTTC.

This chain uses TRBV7-9 with TRBJ2-1; D may be TRBD2 (6 bases). V was pared by 5 bases and J by 10 bases, with 12 bases between. In germline, CDR1 is SEHNR, CDR2 FQNEAQ (reference sequence). The CDR3 covers 12 residues. Here the CDR3 DNA reads TGTGCCAGCAGCCCCGCCCGGGGGGAGCAGTTCTTC. Amino acid sequence: CASSPARGEQFF.

V is TRBV5-4 and J is TRBJ2-5, with D maybe TRBD1 (5 bases). CDR1 and CDR2 from the germline V gene are SGHNT and YYREEE (reference sequence). This CDR3 is 14 amino acids long. Trimming left V 3 bases short and J 1 base short, with 10 bases between. The DNA for the CDR3 is TGTGCCAGCAGCTCAGACAGTCTCCAAGAGACCCAGTACTTC. Translation: CASSSDSLQETQYF. The variable domain in full, with the rest retrieved from reference TRBV5-4 and TRBJ2-5, is ETGVTQSPTHLIKTRGQQVTLRCSSQSGHNTVSWYQQALGQGPQFIFQYYREEENGRGNFPPRFSGLQFPNYSSELNVNALELDDSALYLCASSSDSLQETQYFGPGTRLLVL.

The chain is built from TRBV5-8 and TRBJ1-2; D perhaps matches TRBD1 (5 bases). The CDR3 is 14 residues long. Germline-derived CDR1 and CDR2 are SGHTS and YDEGEE. V lost 4 bases, J lost 0 bases, and 10 bases lay in between. CDR3 residues: CASSTKQANYGYTF. CDR3 nucleotide sequence: TGTGCCAGCAGCACAAAACAGGCTAACTATGGCTACACCTTC.

The chain is built from TRBV11-2 and TRBJ2-5, with TRBD2 matching over 9 bases. The germline CDR1 and CDR2 sequences are SGHAT and FQNNGV. The trim removed 5 bases at V and 2 bases at J, leaving 9 bases unmatched. This CDR3 comprises 16 residues. CDR3 in DNA: TGTGCCAGCAGCCCCTCCCTAGCGGGATTTCAAGAGACCCAGTACTTC. This codes for CASSPSLAGFQETQYF. Variable domain in full (rest from reference TRBV11-2 and TRBJ2-5): EAGVAQSPRYKIIEKRQSVAFWCNPISGHATLYWYQQILGQGPKLLIQFQNNGVVDDSQLPKDRFSAERLKGVDSTLKIQPAKLEDSAVYLCASSPSLAGFQETQYFGPGTRLLVL.

The chain uses TRBV12-3 or TRBV12-4 and TRBJ1-2; 9 positions match TRBD1. Germline trimming cut 8 bases from V and 8 bases from J; bases unmatched to any gene: 9. The CDR3 contains 13 residues. CDR3 sequence reads: CASLPQGARGYTF. CDR3 DNA: TGTGCCAGCTTACCACAGGGGGCGAGGGGCTACACCTTC.

The chain recombines TRBV7-8 with TRBJ2-1, with 14 bases identical to TRBD2. This CDR3 is built from 16 residues. The V segment lost 5 bases and the J segment 8 bases; nucleotides outside the gene matches: 8. The germline V gene encodes CDR1 SGHVS and CDR2 FQNEAQ. The CDR3 region is CASSPGLAGVRDEQFF. The CDR3 coding sequence is TGTGCCAGCAGCCCGGGACTAGCGGGAGTTAGGGATGAGCAGTTCTTC. The complete variable domain, with remaining parts taken from reference TRBV7-8 and TRBJ2-1, reads GAGVSQSPRYKVAKRGQDVALRCDPISGHVSLFWYQQALGQGPEFLTYFQNEAQLDKSGLPSDRFFAERPEGSVSTLKIQRTQQEDSAVYLCASSPGLAGVRDEQFFGPGTRLTVL.

The chain recombines TRBV3-1 (or the pseudogene TRBV3-2) with TRBJ1-5; D is possibly TRBD1 (6 bases). The germline V gene encodes CDR1 LGHDT and CDR2 YNNKEL (reference sequence). There are 14 residues in the CDR3. Trimming left V 4 bases short and J 1 base short, with 8 bases between. In DNA form, the CDR3 reads TGTGCCAGCAGCCCCGACAGGAGCAATCAGCCCCAGCATTTT. Residues: CASSPDRSNQPQHF.

The chain is built from TRBV9 and TRBJ2-5; TRBD2 agrees at 7 bases. Germline CDR1 is SGDLS and CDR2 is YYNGEE. There are 14 residues in the CDR3. The V gene end was trimmed by 4 bases and the J gene end by 2 bases; junction bases not matched to a gene: 5. The CDR3: CASSFSGSQETQYF. CDR3 coding DNA: TGTGCCAGCAGCTTTAGCGGGTCTCAAGAGACCCAGTACTTC.

V and J are TRBV14 and TRBJ1-1; 9 nucleotides line up with TRBD1. V lost 4 bases and J lost 4; bases outside the gene matches: 1. This CDR3 is built from 13 residues. Germline V CDR1 and CDR2: SGHDN, FVKESK. The CDR3, as DNA: TGTGCCAGCAGCCTGACAGGGGGCACTGAAGCTTTCTTT. Residues: CASSLTGGTEAFF.

The V and J genes are TRBV28 and TRBJ2-1; TRBD1 agrees at 10 bases. This CDR3 is built from 13 residues. Germline trimming cut 6 bases from V and 8 bases from J; bases unmatched to any gene: 4. Germline V gene sequence: CDR1 MDHEN, CDR2 SYDVKM. CDR3: CASRTGGKDEQFF. Here the CDR3 DNA reads TGTGCCAGCAGGACAGGGGGCAAAGATGAGCAGTTCTTC.

The rearrangement links TRBV5-1 to TRBJ2-3; TRBD2 matches at 9 bases. V gave up 4 bases and J gave up 0 bases; unmatched junction bases: 15. Germline CDR1 reads SGHRS; CDR2 reads YFSETQ. The CDR3 extends over 19 amino acids. The CDR3 bases are TGCGCCAGCAGCCGTAGGCTAGCGGGGCTTAAACTTAGCACAGATACGCAGTATTTT. The encoded protein is CASSRRLAGLKLSTDTQYF.

The gene calls are TRBV28 and TRBJ2-5; tentative D call: TRBD2 (5 bases). Germline CDR1 is MDHEN and CDR2 is SYDVKM. The CDR3 length is 14 residues. The V and J ends lost 5 bases and 2 bases respectively, with 12 bases between them. CDR3 nucleotides: TGTGCCAGCAGTCCCCCGGACTGGCAAGAGACCCAGTACTTC. This codes for CASSPPDWQETQYF.

V usage is TRBV5-6 and J usage is TRBJ2-7, with D perhaps matching TRBD1 (5 bases). Germline values: CDR1 SGHDT, CDR2 YYEEEE. The length of the CDR3 is 12 residues. The V end lost 1 base, the J end lost 6 bases, and 8 bases lay between the germline ends. The CDR3 region has the DNA TGTGCCAGCAGCTTGAAGGGGCGCGAGCAGTACTTC. Translation gives CASSLKGREQYF.

The chain combines TRBV15 with TRBJ2-7, with D perhaps matching TRBD1 (5 bases). The CDR3 sequence is 15 residues long. Trimming removed 0 bases from V and 2 bases from J, with 11 bases in between. CDR1 and CDR2 from the germline V gene are LNHNV and YYDKDF (reference sequence). DNA for the CDR3: TGTGCCACCAGCAGAGATGACAGTGGAACCTACGAGCAGTACTTC. Its protein is CATSRDDSGTYEQYF.

The chain uses TRBV9 and TRBJ2-3, with no clear D. The germline V gene encodes CDR1 SGDLS and CDR2 YYNGEE. Trimming took 4 bases from V and 6 from J, leaving 18 bases between them. The CDR3 is made up of 15 amino acids. The CDR3, as DNA: TGTGCCAGCAGCCCCGCAGCAGGTAGTGGGGATACGCAGTATTTT. Protein product: CASSPAAGSGDTQYF.

CDR3 bases: TGTGCCGTAGGGCATAGCGGGAGTAGGGTATACAATGAGCAGTTCTTC. This translates into CAVGHSGSRVYNEQFF. V usage is TRBV27 and J usage is TRBJ2-1; 9 nucleotides match TRBD2. CDR3 length: 16 residues. V lost 11 bases and J lost 4; bases outside the gene matches: 15. The germline CDR1 and CDR2 sequences are MNHEY and SMNVEV (reference sequence).

The rearrangement uses TRBV4-2 and TRBJ1-1, with 7 bases fitting TRBD1. CDR3 length equals 14 residues. CDR1 is LGHNA, CDR2 YNFKEQ, per germline. After removal of 2 bases from V and 9 bases from J, the junction contained 9 bases not matched to a gene. CDR3 residues: CASSQSIGQEKAFF. CDR3 in DNA: TGTGCCAGCAGCCAATCGATCGGACAGGAGAAAGCTTTCTTT.

This clone was seen a handful of times. The gene calls are TRBV7-2 and TRBJ1-2; D is uncertain. The ends were cut back, 0 bases at V and 8 bases at J, with 4 bases in the middle. Germline V gene data show CDR1 as SGHTA and CDR2 as FQGNSA. The CDR3 extends over 11 amino acids. The CDR3 region has the DNA TGTGCCAGCAGCTTAGCGGGCGGCTACACCTTC. Amino acids: CASSLAGGYTF.

The chain couples TRBV28 to TRBJ1-5; TRBD1 aligns across 11 bases. Losses at the gene ends were 4 bases for V and 7 bases for J; bases not matched to a gene: 12. The germline V gene encodes CDR1 MDHEN and CDR2 SYDVKM. The CDR3 length is 17 residues. CDR3 nucleotide sequence: TGTGCCAGCAGTTCGGGGACAGGGGGTCTTTTTGGACAGCCCCAGCATTTT. It is translated as CASSSGTGGLFGQPQHF.

The chain couples TRBV3-1 (or the pseudogene TRBV3-2) to TRBJ1-1; D gene ambiguous. CDR3 length equals 14 residues. Germline CDR1 reads LGHDT; CDR2 reads YNNKEL (reference sequence). Trimming took off 2 bases at V and 4 bases at J, with 11 bases between the two ends. CDR3 protein: CASSQLRRGTEAFF. DNA for the CDR3: TGTGCCAGCAGCCAACTGAGGCGGGGCACTGAAGCTTTCTTT.

The chain recombines TRBV6-4 with TRBJ1-1, with D unresolved. The CDR3 contains 14 residues. V was clipped by 0 bases and J by 6 bases, with 11 bases between them. Germline CDR1 is MRHNA and CDR2 is SNTAGT. Here the CDR3 reads CASSDSGEGPEAFF. Here the CDR3 DNA reads TGTGCCAGCAGTGACTCGGGAGAAGGGCCTGAAGCTTTCTTT.

V usage is TRBV27 and J usage is TRBJ2-1; TRBD2 might be the D (6 bases). CDR1 MNHEY and CDR2 SMNVEV come from the germline V gene (reference sequence). Trimming cost V 5 bases and J 5 bases, with 13 bases left between them. This CDR3 has 14 residues. The CDR3 region has the DNA TGTGCCAGCAGTCCGAGACTAGTTCACAATGAGCAGTTCTTC. Translating gives CASSPRLVHNEQFF.

This clone was found once. The V and J genes are TRBV2 and TRBJ1-6; D is ambiguous. V lost 3 bases and J 5 bases, leaving 8 bases between the germline ends. The CDR3 contains 14 residues. In germline, CDR1 is SNHLY, CDR2 FYNNEI. CDR3 DNA: TGTGCCAGCAGTGACCAAGCTGATAATTCACCCCTCCACTTT. Translating it yields CASSDQADNSPLHF.

The rearrangement joins TRBV5-1 to TRBJ2-7, with D perhaps TRBD2 (5 bases). Germline V gives CDR1 SGHRS, CDR2 YFSETQ. Trimming shortened V by 4 bases and J by 4 bases, and 12 bases separated the two germline ends. The CDR3 loop spans 13 amino acids. The CDR3 protein is CASSTSGVYEQYF. Here the CDR3 DNA reads TGCGCCAGCAGCACATCCGGGGTTTACGAGCAGTACTTC.

This clone was found once. The V call is TRBV7-9, the J call TRBJ1-4, with a possible D match to TRBD1 (5 bases). Germline V gene data show CDR1 as SEHNR and CDR2 as FQNEAQ (reference sequence). V shed 1 base and J shed 8 bases, with 11 bases lying between them. CDR3 length: 14 amino acids. CDR3 coding DNA: TGTGCCAGCAGCTTAGTCACCCGGGGGGAAAAACTGTTTTTT. Translated, it gives CASSLVTRGEKLFF.

This rearrangement joins TRBV5-4 to TRBJ2-2; D not certain. The CDR3 is 15 amino acids. The germline gives CDR1 SGHNT, CDR2 YYREEE (reference sequence). Trimming removed 2 bases at V and 4 bases at J, with 12 bases between. The CDR3, as DNA: TGTGCCAGCAGCTTCGAAGCGACGGGCACCGGGGAGCTGTTTTTT. Its protein product is CASSFEATGTGELFF.

The rearrangement links TRBV7-2 to TRBJ1-2, with D possibly TRBD1 on 6 matching bases. CDR3 length: 15 residues. V lost 1 base to trimming and J lost 4 bases, with 13 bases between them. Looked up from germline, CDR1 is SGHTA and CDR2 is FQGNSA. The CDR3 nucleotides are TGTGCCAGCAGCTTAGAATTTACAGGGATCTATGGCTACACCTTC. It yields the protein CASSLEFTGIYGYTF.

The rearrangement uses TRBV6-5 and TRBJ1-2; the D gene is possibly TRBD1 (6 bases). V was pared by 5 bases and J by 6 bases, with 10 bases between. Germline V gives CDR1 MNHEY, CDR2 SVGAGI. The CDR3 contains 12 residues. CDR3 amino acids: CASSPGAHGYTF. The CDR3 DNA reads TGTGCCAGCAGTCCAGGGGCTCATGGCTACACCTTC.

The chain employs TRBV23-1 and TRBJ2-5, with a weak D call TRBD2 (6 bases). TRBV23-1 is flagged as an ORF with uncertain function. Trimming cost V 1 base and J 5 bases, with 11 bases left between them. The CDR3 has 14 residues. CDR3: CASSQWAAGETQYF. The CDR3 nucleotides are TGCGCCAGCAGTCAATGGGCGGCGGGGGAGACCCAGTACTTC.